These T cell receptor beta chains were read from a single sample in a study of blood T cells in healthy people across ages. TCRdb fed the 5' RACE reads into MiXCR, producing one record per CDR3 protein. The repertoire holds about 570,000 distinct CDR3 sequences, with roughly a quarter as singletons. The data were also submitted as part of a second study, on T cells of mothers and their children.

The sequencing sample was made of blood. The origin of the receptors is a boy aged 2 to 9 in good health. The CDR3 runs from the conserved cysteine through the conserved F or W. The order of the fields is D gene, clone size, V gene, J gene, CDR3 protein, CDR3 DNA. D genes are given only for firm matches. Expanded clones are given a class, and other clones once, few, many or no size at all.

>TRBD1|few|TRBV2|TRBJ1-1
CASSGDRGLVADTEAFF
TGTGCCAGCAGTGGCGACAGGGGGCTTGTCGCAGACACTGAAGCTTTCTTT
>NA|NA|TRBV7-9|TRBJ2-7
CASSFRAPEQQYF
TGTGCCAGCAGCTTTAGGGCGCCTGAGCAGCAGTACTTC
>TRBD1|NA|TRBV29-1|TRBJ2-3
CSVRQGGTDTQYF
TGCAGCGTTCGACAGGGAGGCACAGATACGCAGTATTTT
>NA|few|TRBV12-3/TRBV12-4|TRBJ2-4
CASSLIREVAKNIQYF
TGTGCCAGCAGTTTGATCCGCGAGGTAGCCAAAAACATTCAGTACTTC
>NA|NA|TRBV2|TRBJ1-2
CASSPMGKGGTGYTF
TGTGCCAGCAGCCCGATGGGCAAGGGGGGAACAGGCTACACCTTC
>NA|few|TRBV7-9|TRBJ2-7
CASSLGREFLTYEQYF
TGTGCCAGCAGCTTAGGTCGAGAATTCTTGACCTACGAGCAGTACTTC
>NA|NA|TRBV5-1|TRBJ2-1
CASSPLPGGTYNEQFF
TGCGCCAGCAGCCCCCTCCCAGGGGGGACTTACAATGAGCAGTTCTTC
>NA|NA|TRBV12-3/TRBV12-4|TRBJ1-2
CASSSFFINGYTF
TGTGCCAGCAGTTCGTTCTTCATAAATGGCTACACCTTC
>NA|few|TRBV7-9|TRBJ1-2
CASSLAQATNYGYTF
TGTGCCAGCAGCTTAGCACAGGCCACTAACTATGGCTACACCTTC
>TRBD1|NA|TRBV4-2|TRBJ2-1
CASSQDWTGASYNEQFF
TGTGCCAGCAGCCAAGACTGGACAGGGGCGAGCTACAATGAGCAGTTCTTC
>NA|NA|TRBV12-3/TRBV12-4|TRBJ2-6
CASSLRRSGANVLTF
TGTGCCAGCAGTTTGCGACGCTCTGGGGCCAACGTCCTGACTTTC
>NA|NA|TRBV3-1|TRBJ1-3
CASSQVGFSGNTIYF
TGTGCCAGCAGCCAAGTCGGGTTCTCTGGAAACACCATATATTTT
>TRBD2|few|TRBV9|TRBJ2-7
CASSSETSGRSYEQYF
TGTGCCAGCAGCTCAGAGACTAGCGGGAGGTCCTACGAGCAGTACTTC
>NA|NA|TRBV12-3/TRBV12-4|TRBJ2-5
CASSSGRAETQYF
TGTGCCAGCAGTTCCGGACGGGCGGAGACCCAGTACTTC
>TRBD2|NA|TRBV28|TRBJ2-5
CASSPGPGSGSGEETQYF
TGTGCCAGCAGTCCAGGCCCTGGAAGCGGGAGTGGTGAGGAGACCCAGTACTTC
>NA|few|TRBV27|TRBJ1-2
CASIGPYGYTF
TGTGCCAGCATAGGACCATATGGCTACACCTTC
>NA|few|TRBV13|TRBJ2-1
CASSTPRGAGNEQFF
TGTGCCAGCAGCACCCCCCGGGGGGCGGGGAATGAGCAGTTCTTC
>NA|few|TRBV27|TRBJ2-7
CASSLNFLFLEQYF
TGTGCCAGCAGTTTAAACTTCCTTTTCCTCGAGCAGTACTTC
>NA|NA|TRBV9|TRBJ1-4
CASSQGGRRGGEKLFF
TGTGCCAGCAGCCAGGGAGGACGGCGGGGAGGGGAAAAACTGTTTTTT
>TRBD2|NA|TRBV20-1|TRBJ2-7
CSVERERGYEQYF
TGCAGTGTCGAGCGGGAGAGGGGGTACGAGCAGTACTTC
>NA|many|TRBV5-1|TRBJ1-2
CASSPPPTGSFNYGYTF
TGCGCCAGCAGCCCACCGCCGACAGGCTCTTTTAACTATGGCTACACCTTC
>TRBD2|NA|TRBV5-1|TRBJ2-1
CASSLPGGSYNEQFF
TGCGCCAGCAGCTTACCGGGGGGATCCTACAATGAGCAGTTCTTC
>NA|few|TRBV28|TRBJ2-5
CASSSSTRRGETQYF
TGTGCCAGCAGTTCTTCTACCCGGAGGGGAGAGACCCAGTACTTC
>TRBD2|NA|TRBV18|TRBJ2-5
CASTTSGGKNYEWYF
TGTGCCAGCACAACTAGCGGGGGAAAAAATTACGAGTGGTACTTC
>TRBD2|NA|TRBV25-1|TRBJ2-4
CASSESGGVLKGNIQYF
TGTGCCAGCAGTGAATCTGGGGGGGTTCTTAAAGGTAACATTCAGTACTTC
>TRBD2|few|TRBV5-6|TRBJ2-1
CASSARDYTYNEQFF
TGTGCCAGCAGCGCCCGGGACTACACCTACAATGAGCAGTTCTTC
>NA|NA|TRBV18|TRBJ2-1
CAGQGSSYNEQFF
TGTGCCGGTCAGGGGAGCTCCTACAATGAGCAGTTCTTC
>NA|few|TRBV10-2|TRBJ1-1
CASTPARDTEAFF
TGCGCCAGCACCCCAGCCAGGGACACTGAAGCTTTCTTT
>NA|NA|TRBV24-1|TRBJ2-3
CATSDPSERGTDTQYF
TGTGCCACCAGTGACCCTAGCGAGAGAGGTACAGATACGCAGTATTTT
>NA|few|TRBV3-1|TRBJ2-5
CASSQAGGPETQYF
TGTGCCAGCAGCCAAGCTGGAGGGCCGGAGACCCAGTACTTC
>NA|NA|TRBV6-5|TRBJ1-1
CASSAGEGVISEAFF
TGTGCCAGCAGTGCCGGGGAGGGCGTCATATCTGAAGCTTTCTTT
>TRBD2|NA|TRBV20-1|TRBJ2-5
CSVSGGAPQETQYF
TGCAGTGTCAGCGGGGGGGCCCCCCAAGAGACCCAGTACTTC
>TRBD1|NA|TRBV20-1|TRBJ2-1
CSARDLTGEIDNEQFF
TGCAGTGCTAGAGATTTAACAGGGGAAATCGACAATGAGCAGTTCTTC
>TRBD2|few|TRBV6-5|TRBJ2-7
CASSMMAGASYEQYF
TGTGCCAGCAGTATGATGGCGGGAGCAAGCTACGAGCAGTACTTC
>TRBD2|few|TRBV7-2|TRBJ2-5
CASSLGKGGETQYF
TGTGCCAGCAGCTTAGGCAAGGGAGGGGAGACCCAGTACTTC
>NA|few|TRBV7-9|TRBJ2-1
CASILGSTRMSGYNEQFF
TGTGCCAGCATCCTTGGGTCGACTAGAATGTCGGGCTACAATGAGCAGTTCTTC
>NA|NA|TRBV10-2|TRBJ2-7
CASSEVGQRGYEQYF
TGCGCCAGCAGTGAAGTAGGACAAAGGGGCTACGAGCAGTACTTC
>NA|few|TRBV3-1|TRBJ1-2
CASSQDRGAGYTF
TGTGCCAGCAGCCAAGATCGCGGGGCTGGCTACACCTTC